A selection of T cell receptor beta chains follows, all from one sample in a study of PD-1 blockade in classical Hodgkin lymphoma. Libraries were prepared by immunoSEQ multiplex PCR; TCRdb keeps only in-frame clonotypes and omits some of them. This sample has over 85,000 clones, with roughly 76% found just once. This sample comprised peripheral blood mononuclear cells (PBMCs), obtained before the second cycle of nivolumab. The receptors shown here come from a human donor with classical Hodgkin lymphoma. Each CDR3 is given with its conserved first and last residue.

CDR3aa: CASSFRNQPQHF
v_gene: TRBV6-5
j_gene: TRBJ1-5

CDR3aa: CASSYVRGSDNEQFF
v_gene: TRBV6-6
j_gene: TRBJ2-1

CDR3aa: CASSLLTSGSDTGELFF
v_gene: TRBV11-2
j_gene: TRBJ2-2

CDR3aa: CASSRDGYNEQFF
v_gene: TRBV6-1
j_gene: TRBJ2-1

CDR3aa: CASSTLVTGVGYTF
v_gene: TRBV19
j_gene: TRBJ1-2

CDR3aa: CASDTWGSQPQHF
v_gene: TRBV28
j_gene: TRBJ1-5

CDR3aa: CASSYLDSNTEAFF
v_gene: TRBV7-2
j_gene: TRBJ1-1

CDR3aa: CASSLWRGGRATGELFF
v_gene: TRBV7-9
j_gene: TRBJ2-2

CDR3aa: CASTDNTNEKLFF
v_gene: TRBV2
j_gene: TRBJ1-4

CDR3aa: CASNLQGARNCNQPQHF
v_gene: TRBV6-7
j_gene: TRBJ1-5

CDR3aa: CAITPGLNEKLFF
v_gene: TRBV10-3
j_gene: TRBJ1-4

CDR3aa: CASSLDPGGTQYF
v_gene: TRBV7-3
j_gene: TRBJ2-5

CDR3aa: CASSAAEARGRPNYGYTF
v_gene: TRBV2
j_gene: TRBJ1-2

CDR3aa: CATSTGVSTDTQYF
v_gene: TRBV19
j_gene: TRBJ2-3

CDR3aa: CASSNRPEVYEQYF
v_gene: TRBV5-1
j_gene: TRBJ2-7

CDR3aa: CASKDGTNYGYTF
v_gene: TRBV6-5
j_gene: TRBJ1-2

CDR3aa: CASSPGVAAFF
v_gene: TRBV18
j_gene: TRBJ1-1

CDR3aa: CSPGQGVKAFF
v_gene: TRBV20-1
j_gene: TRBJ1-1

CDR3aa: CASSPTGGNEQFF
v_gene: TRBV7-2
j_gene: TRBJ2-1

CDR3aa: CATSLGSTPANYGYTF
v_gene: TRBV5-5
j_gene: TRBJ1-2

CDR3aa: CASSRPDWHTEAFF
v_gene: TRBV19
j_gene: TRBJ1-1

CDR3aa: CASSLGLAWNEQFF
v_gene: TRBV7-2
j_gene: TRBJ2-1

CDR3aa: CASSGPLTSGRGYNEQFF
v_gene: TRBV10-2
j_gene: TRBJ2-1

CDR3aa: CASSRNLLAGGPINEQFF
v_gene: TRBV14
j_gene: TRBJ2-1

CDR3aa: CASSVRYRDTQYF
v_gene: TRBV9
j_gene: TRBJ2-3

CDR3aa: CASSLTGGHYEQYF
v_gene: TRBV7-3
j_gene: TRBJ2-7

CDR3aa: CASRDLYEQYF
v_gene: TRBV6-5
j_gene: TRBJ2-7

CDR3aa: CASSSSGPRETQYF
v_gene: TRBV6-6
j_gene: TRBJ2-5

CDR3aa: CASSFSLASGNTIYF
v_gene: TRBV5-4
j_gene: TRBJ1-3

CDR3aa: CAWDTGAYEQYF
v_gene: TRBV30
j_gene: TRBJ2-7

CDR3aa: CASSDPSSTDTQYF
v_gene: TRBV5-1
j_gene: TRBJ2-3

CDR3aa: CASSQGPGNTIYF
v_gene: TRBV6-1
j_gene: TRBJ1-3

CDR3aa: CASRVGTTDNEQFF
v_gene: TRBV5-1
j_gene: TRBJ2-1

CDR3aa: CASSGQGTYEQYF
v_gene: TRBV5-1
j_gene: TRBJ2-7

CDR3aa: CASGLESLAGGRSGELFF
v_gene: TRBV12-5
j_gene: TRBJ2-2

CDR3aa: CASSLTPGQTAREQYF
v_gene: TRBV27
j_gene: TRBJ2-7

CDR3aa: CASSDSWGSHETQYF
v_gene: TRBV2
j_gene: TRBJ2-5

CDR3aa: CAITDRTGELFF
v_gene: TRBV10-3
j_gene: TRBJ2-2

CDR3aa: CASSESGQGFDEQYF
v_gene: TRBV6-1
j_gene: TRBJ2-7

CDR3aa: CASSQLRRGVTEAFF
v_gene: TRBV4-3
j_gene: TRBJ1-1

CDR3aa: CSVGDPRGTNYGYTF
v_gene: TRBV29-1
j_gene: TRBJ1-2

CDR3aa: CASSYSGGNTEAFF
v_gene: TRBV6-5
j_gene: TRBJ1-1

CDR3aa: CASSLEGNLYEQYF
v_gene: TRBV28
j_gene: TRBJ2-7

CDR3aa: CSITPGAGLAGTGELFF
v_gene: TRBV29-1
j_gene: TRBJ2-2

CDR3aa: CASSLVGQNTGELFF
v_gene: TRBV5-4
j_gene: TRBJ2-2